This entry lists 29 T cell receptor beta chains sequenced from one sample in a study of cytomegalovirus exposure and HLA in healthy donors. It was with 60 Vbeta and 13 Jbeta primers that the PCR ran. Sequencing used immunoSEQ multiplex PCR; TCRdb keeps in-frame clones, though not all of them. The data show 200,000 or so clones, 82% seen once. The sample taken for sequencing was PBMCs. The receptor source for this set is a boy aged 2 to 10 in good health and CMV-seronegative.

The chain links TRBV13 to TRBJ2-3, with TRBD2 matching over 7 bases. The germline V gene has CDR1 PRHDT and CDR2 FYEKMQ (reference sequence). The CDR3 is made up of 12 amino acids. Trimming took 5 bases from V and 10 from J; bases not matched to a gene: 6. CDR3 region: CASSNPSGAQYF. CDR3 nucleotides: TGTGCCAGCAGCAATCCTAGCGGAGCGCAGTATTTT.

The V and J genes are TRBV4-3 and TRBJ2-1, with 13 positions matching TRBD2. Germline V lookup: CDR1 LGHNA, CDR2 YSLEER. The ends lost 0 bases at V and 9 bases at J; junction bases unmatched: 17. The CDR3 totals 20 residues. Here the CDR3 DNA reads TGCGCCAGCAGCCAAGAAGGTGGCCTCGCTACTAGCGGGGGGGTCATTGAGCAGTTCTTC. It encodes CASSQEGGLATSGGVIEQFF.

The rearrangement links TRBV5-1 to TRBJ2-3; 12 bases fit TRBD1. The germline V gene encodes CDR1 SGHRS and CDR2 YFSETQ. Trimming removed 4 bases from V and 1 base from J; junction bases left unmatched: 1. The CDR3 sequence is 15 residues long. CDR3 sequence: CASSRDRGRTDTQYF. In DNA form, the CDR3 reads TGCGCCAGCAGCCGGGACAGGGGGCGCACAGATACGCAGTATTTT. Full variable domain (rest looked up from reference TRBV5-1 and TRBJ2-3): KAGVTQTPRYLIKTRGQQVTLSCSPISGHRSVSWYQQTPGQGLQFLFEYFSETQRNKGNFPGRFSGRQFSNSRSEMNVSTLELGDSALYLCASSRDRGRTDTQYFGPGTRLTVL.

The gene calls are TRBV5-1 and TRBJ2-1, with 8 nucleotides matching TRBD1. This CDR3 comprises 15 residues. Trimming removed 10 bases from V and 3 bases from J; junction bases left unmatched: 12. CDR1 SGHRS and CDR2 YFSETQ come from the germline V gene. CDR3 protein: CARDDPGTGYNEQFF. The CDR3 DNA is TGCGCCCGCGACGATCCCGGGACAGGCTACAATGAGCAGTTCTTC.

The V gene is TRBV5-1, the J gene TRBJ1-1; D gene ambiguous. CDR3 length equals 15 residues. CDR1 SGHRS and CDR2 YFSETQ come from the germline V gene. Trimming stripped 4 bases from V and 4 bases from J, with 17 bases between. The CDR3, as DNA: TGCGCCAGCAGCCAACCCGACGGGGTGGGCACTGAAGCTTTCTTT. Translated: CASSQPDGVGTEAFF.

Comment on this clone: Compared with germline, one end of the junction differs, possibly owing to a read error. This chain connects TRBV5-1 to TRBJ2-4; 11 nucleotides align to TRBD2. This CDR3 region has 17 residues. Germline values: CDR1 SGHRS, CDR2 YFSETQ. The DNA for the CDR3 is TGCGCCAGCAGCCTTCCGGGACTAGCGGATACAAAAAACAGTCAGTACTTC. Its translation is CASSLPGLADTKNSQYF.

This chain connects TRBV7-9 to TRBJ1-4; 8 bases match TRBD1. Trimming cost V 5 bases and J 5 bases; bases outside gene matches: 4. The CDR3 consists of 14 residues. From germline, CDR1 is SEHNR and CDR2 FQNEAQ (reference sequence). The CDR3 DNA sequence: TGTGCCAGCAGCATCCGGACAGGGAATGAAAAACTGTTTTTT. As protein: CASSIRTGNEKLFF.

This chain connects TRBV7-8 to TRBJ2-7; 7 bases match TRBD1. Looked up from germline, CDR1 is SGHVS and CDR2 is FQNEAQ. V lost 3 bases, J lost 0 bases, and 5 bases stayed unmatched. This CDR3 comprises 15 residues. The CDR3 loop reads CASSFVGQTSYEQYF. The DNA of the CDR3 is TGTGCCAGCAGCTTTGTGGGACAGACCTCCTACGAGCAGTACTTC. Variable domain in full (rest from reference TRBV7-8 and TRBJ2-7): GAGVSQSPRYKVAKRGQDVALRCDPISGHVSLFWYQQALGQGPEFLTYFQNEAQLDKSGLPSDRFFAERPEGSVSTLKIQRTQQEDSAVYLCASSFVGQTSYEQYFGPGTRLTVT.

This chain connects TRBV21-1 to TRBJ2-3; the table calls TRBD2, which could not be checked here. TRBV21-1 is recorded as a pseudogene. This CDR3 spans 18 amino acids. The CDR3: CASSCPRGLAGGEDTQYF. The CDR3 nucleotides read TGTGCCAGCAGCTGCCCGAGGGGACTAGCGGGGGGCGAGGATACGCAGTATTTT.

This clone was seen only once. The chain couples TRBV11-2 to TRBJ1-2, with a tentative D call TRBD1 (6 bases). The V end was cut by 0 bases, the J end by 4 bases, with 12 bases between. The CDR3 length is 15 residues. Germline V gene sequence: CDR1 SGHAT, CDR2 FQNNGV. The CDR3 reads CASSLDPDSLYGYTF. CDR3 bases: TGTGCCAGCAGCTTAGACCCGGACAGCCTCTATGGCTACACCTTC. Looking up the rest from reference TRBV11-2 and TRBJ1-2 gives the full variable domain: EAGVAQSPRYKIIEKRQSVAFWCNPISGHATLYWYQQILGQGPKLLIQFQNNGVVDDSQLPKDRFSAERLKGVDSTLKIQPAKLEDSAVYLCASSLDPDSLYGYTFGSGTRLTVV.

The J gene is TRBJ2-1, the V gene TRBV4-3, with TRBD1 identical over 11 bases. The junction had 12 bases not matched to a gene; V was cut back by 2 bases and J by 9 bases. The V gene's germline CDR1 is LGHNA and CDR2 YSLEER. This CDR3 contains 17 residues. The CDR3 is CASSQRYEDRGLSEQFF. For the CDR3, the DNA is TGCGCCAGCAGCCAAAGATATGAGGACAGGGGGCTTTCTGAGCAGTTCTTC.

The chain combines TRBV7-9 with TRBJ2-1; no firm D call. CDR1 and CDR2 (germline): SEHNR, FQNEAQ (reference sequence). V was clipped by 8 bases and J by 6 bases, with 14 bases between them. This CDR3 comprises 13 residues. CDR3 nucleotides: TGTGCCAGCGGGTCGGCGGTCCCCAATGAGCAGTTCTTC. Encoded protein: CASGSAVPNEQFF.

The V and J genes are TRBV5-1 and TRBJ1-1, with D possibly TRBD1 on 6 matching bases. The CDR3 is 16 residues long. The V gene's germline CDR1 is SGHRS and CDR2 YFSETQ. V was cut by 2 bases and J by 0 bases, with 14 bases left in between. The CDR3 sequence: CASSLRPGQMNTEAFF. The DNA for the CDR3 is TGCGCCAGCAGCTTACGTCCGGGACAAATGAACACTGAAGCTTTCTTT.

This chain links TRBV6-5 with TRBJ1-1; 8 nucleotides align to TRBD1. The CDR3 length is 13 residues. Germline V lookup: CDR1 MNHEY, CDR2 SVGAGI. V shed 2 bases and J 11 bases; nucleotides not matched to a gene: 7. The CDR3 reads CASSYPQDRAAFF. CDR3 DNA sequence: TGTGCCAGCAGTTACCCACAGGACAGGGCGGCTTTCTTT.

V gene TRBV5-4 combines with J gene TRBJ1-5; D not certain. CDR3 length equals 13 residues. The germline gives CDR1 SGHNT, CDR2 YYREEE (reference sequence). V lost 4 bases to trimming and J lost 2 bases, with 7 bases between them. The CDR3: CASSPGGNQPQHF. CDR3 in DNA: TGTGCCAGCAGCCCGGGAGGCAATCAGCCCCAGCATTTT.

The chain links TRBV5-6 to TRBJ1-2; D not resolved. CDR1 is SGHDT and CDR2 is YYEEEE in the germline V gene. This CDR3 region has 16 residues. V lost 0 bases, J lost 5 bases, and 17 bases lay in between. The CDR3 loop reads CASSLGARGSPYGYTF. CDR3 bases: TGTGCCAGCAGCTTGGGGGCGAGAGGGTCCCCTTATGGCTACACCTTC.

V is TRBV11-2 and J is TRBJ2-5; 7 bases map to TRBD1. Losses at the gene ends were 5 bases for V and 4 bases for J; bases not matched to a gene: 16. Germline CDR1 and CDR2: SGHAT and FQNNGV. This CDR3 contains 17 residues. Written as DNA, the CDR3 is TGTGCCAGCAGCCAACCACGAGGGGGCCTAACCCCAGAGACCCAGTACTTC. Amino acids: CASSQPRGGLTPETQYF.

The genes are TRBV27 and TRBJ1-1; D ambiguous. The CDR3 is made up of 13 amino acids. V shed 2 bases and J shed 4 bases, with 8 bases lying between them. CDR1 and CDR2 (germline): MNHEY, SMNVEV (reference sequence). The CDR3 sequence: CASSLNPRTEAFF. The CDR3, as DNA: TGTGCCAGCAGTTTAAACCCGCGCACTGAAGCTTTCTTT.

The CDR3 DNA sequence: TGTGCCAGCAGCCCGGAGCTCGGACAGGGGGTAACTGAAGCTTTCTTT. It yields the protein CASSPELGQGVTEAFF. The chain uses TRBV5-8 and TRBJ1-1; TRBD1 agrees at 10 bases. Germline trimming cut 4 bases from V and 5 bases from J; bases unmatched to any gene: 11. Germline-derived CDR1 and CDR2 are SGHTS and YDEGEE. This CDR3 has 16 amino acids.

The V and J genes are TRBV4-2 and TRBJ2-1; 11 nucleotides align to TRBD2. The CDR3 contains 15 residues. Germline CDR1 reads LGHNA; CDR2 reads YNFKEQ. With 4 bases clipped from V and 6 bases from J, the junction kept 5 bases outside the gene matches. In nucleotides, the CDR3 is TGTGCCAGCAGCCCCGGGACTAGCGGTTCCAATGAGCAGTTCTTC. Translation: CASSPGTSGSNEQFF.

The genes are TRBV4-2 and TRBJ2-1; 7 bases map to TRBD2. V shed 0 bases, J shed 8 bases, and the junction held 1 base outside the gene matches. Germline CDR1 and CDR2: LGHNA and YNFKEQ. The CDR3 contains 13 residues. CDR3 sequence reads: CASSQDRGDEQFF. The CDR3 DNA reads as TGTGCCAGCAGCCAAGATCGGGGGGATGAGCAGTTCTTC.

On this clone: A junction boundary mismatches the germline segment, possibly from a read error. The chain carries TRBV7-7 and TRBJ2-5; 13 bases map to TRBD2. Germline-derived CDR1 and CDR2 are SSHAT and FNYEAQ (reference sequence). CDR3 length: 16 amino acids. The CDR3 coding sequence is TGTGCTAGCAGCTTGGGACTAGCGGGGCCCCAAGAGACCCAGTACTTC. It specifies CASSLGLAGPQETQYF.

The chain employs TRBV6-5 and TRBJ1-2, with 7 nucleotides matching TRBD1. The CDR3 is 15 amino acids. Germline lookup yields CDR1 MNHEY and CDR2 SVGAGI. J was trimmed by 4 bases and V by 5 bases; bases with no gene match: 10. The CDR3 sequence: CASSTPGTDFYGYTF. As DNA, the CDR3 is TGTGCCAGCAGTACACCCGGGACAGACTTCTATGGCTACACCTTC.

This clone was seen only a few times. V and J are TRBV30 and TRBJ2-1; no reliable D call. Germline CDR1 GTSNPN, CDR2 SVGIG (reference sequence). Trimming took 0 bases from V and 10 from J, leaving 10 bases between them. This CDR3 is built from 12 residues. The CDR3 sequence: CAWSVQLREQFF. The CDR3 nucleotides are TGTGCCTGGAGTGTACAGCTCCGGGAGCAGTTCTTC.

The chain combines TRBV19 with TRBJ1-5, with TRBD1 as a possible D gene (6 bases). Germline lookup yields CDR1 LNHDA and CDR2 SQIVND (reference sequence). The CDR3 runs to 14 residues. Deletions cut 6 bases from V and 3 bases from J, with 12 bases between. CDR3 sequence reads: CASRTNRVNQPQHF. In nucleotides, the CDR3 is TGTGCCAGTAGGACAAACAGGGTCAATCAGCCCCAGCATTTT.

This clone was seen a handful of times. The V and J genes are TRBV25-1 and TRBJ1-4, with D maybe TRBD1 (5 bases). V lost 5 bases to trimming and J lost 0 bases, with 10 bases between them. The CDR3 loop spans 15 amino acids. Germline values: CDR1 MGHDK, CDR2 SYGVNS. In nucleotides, the CDR3 is TGTGCCAGCAGTTCCACAGGATCAACTAATGAAAAACTGTTTTTT. It codes for CASSSTGSTNEKLFF.

V gene TRBV1 combines with J gene TRBJ2-5; TRBD2 is the table's D call, not checked against the DNA. TRBV1 is recorded as a pseudogene. This CDR3 region has 16 residues. The CDR3 reads CTSSLGGRGASGTQYF. CDR3 in DNA: TGCACCAGCAGCCTAGGGGGGCGGGGGGCCTCCGGGACCCAGTACTTC.

The chain employs TRBV19 and TRBJ2-1; 7 nucleotides agree with TRBD2. The V gene's germline CDR1 is LNHDA and CDR2 SQIVND (reference sequence). The junction had 11 bases not matched to a gene; V was cut back by 6 bases and J by 3 bases. The CDR3 has 16 residues. The CDR3 DNA reads as TGTGCCAGTAGCGGGTTGGCGGGGGTCTTCTACAATGAGCAGTTCTTC. Amino acid sequence: CASSGLAGVFYNEQFF.

The table lists this clone with a few counts. The sample contains more than one DNA sequence encoding this CDR3. The rearrangement uses TRBV6-5 and TRBJ1-5, with 9 positions matching TRBD1. Per the germline V gene, CDR1 is MNHEY and CDR2 is SVGAGI. V shed 0 bases, J shed 5 bases, and the junction held 2 bases outside the gene matches. The CDR3 loop spans 15 amino acids. CDR3 bases: TGTGCCAGCAGTTACTCCTGGACAGGGGATCAGCCCCAGCATTTT. Its protein product is CASSYSWTGDQPQHF.